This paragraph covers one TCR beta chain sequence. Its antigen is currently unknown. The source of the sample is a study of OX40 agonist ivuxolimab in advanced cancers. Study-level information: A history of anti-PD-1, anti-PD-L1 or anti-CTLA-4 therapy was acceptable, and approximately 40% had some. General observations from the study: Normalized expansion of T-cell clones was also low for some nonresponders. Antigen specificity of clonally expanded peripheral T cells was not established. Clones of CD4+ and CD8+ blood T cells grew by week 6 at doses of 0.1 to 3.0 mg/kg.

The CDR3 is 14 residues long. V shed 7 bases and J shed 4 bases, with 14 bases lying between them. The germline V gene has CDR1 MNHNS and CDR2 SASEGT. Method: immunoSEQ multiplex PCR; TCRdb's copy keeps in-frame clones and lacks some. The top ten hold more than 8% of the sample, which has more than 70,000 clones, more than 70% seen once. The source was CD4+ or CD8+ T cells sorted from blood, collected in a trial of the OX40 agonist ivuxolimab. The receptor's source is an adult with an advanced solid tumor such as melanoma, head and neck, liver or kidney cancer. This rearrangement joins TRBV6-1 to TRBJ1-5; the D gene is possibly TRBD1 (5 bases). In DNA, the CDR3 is TGTGCCAGCACTACCCTGGAGGGGAATCAGCCCCAGCATTTT. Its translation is CASTTLEGNQPQHF.